This entry lists 3 T cell receptor beta chains sequenced from one sample in a study of T cell repertoires in cytomegalovirus infection. TCRdb ran MiXCR on the reads and lists one entry per CDR3 protein. This sample yields approximately 910,000 distinct CDR3 sequences, of which about 33% are seen a single time; 13% belongs to the top ten. These receptors have no known antigen. Source: cultured CD8+ T cells from PBMCs, taken from culture after CMV antigen stimulation. Receptors were obtained from a human donor in good health (CMV status not recorded). Some clones in this sample may be carry-over from other donors' samples.

This clonotype was detected ten times or more. J is TRBJ2-5 and V is TRBV7-2; D possibly uses TRBD1 or TRBD2 (6 bases each). Trimming stripped 6 bases from V and 7 bases from J, with 15 bases between. The CDR3 spans 13 residues. Germline lookup yields CDR1 SGHTA and CDR2 FQGNSA. This chain's CDR3 is CASSQGGPPTQYF. The CDR3 DNA sequence: TGTGCCAGCAGTCAAGGGGGGCCCCCGACCCAGTACTTC.

This clonotype was counted only a few times. The V call is TRBV7-6, the J call TRBJ1-5; 8 positions match TRBD1. J gave up 0 bases and V 3 bases, and 7 bases lay outside the gene matches. The CDR3 is 17 amino acids. Germline V gives CDR1 SGHVS, CDR2 FNYEAQ. CDR3 residues: CASSFGDRRYSNQPQHF. Here the CDR3 DNA reads TGTGCCAGCAGCTTTGGGGACAGGCGTTATAGCAATCAGCCCCAGCATTTT.

About this clonotype: Sequence at one end of the junction differs from germline and may be a read error. The chain carries TRBV4-1 and TRBJ1-5, with 10 bases aligning to TRBD1. The CDR3 contains 16 residues. CDR1 is MGHRA, CDR2 YSYEKL, per germline. The CDR3: CASSQVGGQGNQPQHF. Written as DNA, the CDR3 is TGCGCCAGCAGCCAAGTGGGGGGACAGGGGAATCAACCCCAGCATTTT.